Each of the 3 T cell receptor beta chains below was sequenced from the same sample in a study of CD8+CD57+ T cells in acquired aplastic anemia. Patients sequenced had flow cytometry evidence of CD8+CD57+ cell expansion. Genomic DNA was employed as the template in profiling TCR beta VDJ and CDR3. TCRdb ran MiXCR on the reads and lists one entry per CDR3 protein. The sample shows roughly 200,000 distinct CDR3 sequences, about 60% of them seen only once. Input material: sorted CD4+, CD8+, or CD8+CD57+ T cells (not recorded which) from PBMCs. The receptor set was obtained from a human donor with aplastic anemia.

This clonotype was seen many times. The chain links TRBV12-3 or TRBV12-4 to TRBJ1-1; no clear D. The CDR3 covers 14 residues. This CDR3 reads CATRAEDVNTEAFF. The CDR3 region has the DNA TGTGCTACTAGGGCCGAAGACGTGAACACTGAAGCTTTCTTT.

This clonotype was detected a few times. The chain has TRBV10-3 and TRBJ2-3; 10 nucleotides match TRBD2. V lost 0 bases to trimming and J lost 4 bases; unmatched junction nucleotides: 4. The CDR3 sequence is 16 residues long. Germline V gene sequence: CDR1 ENHRY, CDR2 SYGVKD. CDR3 protein: CAISESSGGTADTQYF. In nucleotides, the CDR3 is TGTGCCATCAGTGAGTCTAGCGGGGGGACCGCAGATACGCAGTATTTT.

In the case of this clonotype: At one end the junction does not follow the germline gene, possibly because of a read error. This chain links TRBV9 with TRBJ2-3; D assignment may be TRBD1 or TRBD2 (7 bases each). Germline V gene lookup returns CDR1 SGDLS and CDR2 YYNGEE. The CDR3 has 15 residues. CDR3 protein: CASSVARGGTDTHYF. As DNA, the CDR3 is TGTGCCAGCAGCGTAGCAAGGGGGGGGACAGATACGCACTATTTT.